The 17 T cell receptor beta chains below all came from one sample that was sequenced in a study of graft-versus-host responses after intestinal transplantation. The assay was immunoSEQ multiplex PCR, and TCRdb's table has in-frame clones only and misses some. This sample carries roughly 45,000 clones, just under 95% of them seen once, and the ten largest clones take about 1.6%. The sample in question was PBMCs, obtained about 11 months after intestinal transplant. The receptors come from a human patient who received an intestinal transplant, so some T cells may come from the graft donor.

The chain is built from TRBV6-6 and TRBJ1-1; D is unresolved. V was clipped by 2 bases and J by 7 bases, with 11 bases between them. Germline lookup yields CDR1 MNHNY and CDR2 SVGAGI (reference sequence). The CDR3 is 13 amino acids. CDR3 residues: CASSYRESGEAFF. The CDR3 nucleotides are TGTGCCAGCAGTTACAGGGAATCGGGTGAAGCTTTCTTT.

This rearrangement joins TRBV25-1 to TRBJ1-1; perhaps TRBD1 as D (5 bases). Germline-derived CDR1 and CDR2 are MGHDK and SYGVNS. Between the trimmed V and J ends, which lost 6 bases and 7 bases, there was a span of 21 bases. CDR3 length: 15 amino acids. The DNA of the CDR3 is TGTGCCAGCAGCGACCCGGCCGGGGGAACGGATGAAGCTTTCTTT. Translated, it gives CASSDPAGGTDEAFF. The complete variable domain, with remaining parts taken from reference TRBV25-1 and TRBJ1-1, reads EADIYQTPRYLVIGTGKKITLECSQTMGHDKMYWYQQDPGMELHLIHYSYGVNSTEKGDLSSESTVSRIRTEHFPLTLESARPSHTSQYLCASSDPAGGTDEAFFGQGTRLTVV.

The chain carries TRBV6-5 and TRBJ2-3, with D possibly TRBD2 on 6 matching bases. Germline V gene lookup returns CDR1 MNHEY and CDR2 SVGAGI. With 5 bases removed from V and 3 bases from J, the gap between germline ends came to 12 bases. The CDR3 sequence is 14 residues long. The CDR3: CASSHGSRTDTQYF. CDR3 sequence (DNA): TGTGCCAGCAGTCACGGGAGTCGGACAGATACGCAGTATTTT.

The chain joins TRBV10-3 to TRBJ1-2; 10 bases map to TRBD1. The CDR3 is 13 residues long. CDR1 is ENHRY, CDR2 SYGVKD, per germline. The V segment lost 6 bases and the J segment 6 bases; nucleotides outside the gene matches: 4. CDR3: CAIRPGQGDGYTF. CDR3 nucleotide sequence: TGTGCCATCAGACCCGGACAGGGGGATGGCTACACCTTC.

This chain links TRBV2 with TRBJ2-3; either TRBD1 or TRBD2 may fit D (5 bases each). Germline values: CDR1 SNHLY, CDR2 FYNNEI. This CDR3 has 14 residues. V gave up 6 bases and J gave up 5 bases, with 15 bases separating them. CDR3 amino acids: CASRDTREIDTQYF. For the CDR3, the DNA is TGTGCCAGCAGGGACACCCGGGAAATAGATACGCAGTATTTT.

This CDR3 reads CASSWGLAGGKETQYF. The CDR3 DNA follows: TGTGCCAGCAGCTGGGGACTAGCGGGGGGAAAAGAGACCCAGTACTTC. This rearrangement joins TRBV7-7 to TRBJ2-5, with 15 bases that match TRBD2. V was pared by 4 bases and J by 3 bases, with 3 bases of the junction left unmatched. This CDR3 contains 16 residues. The germline CDR1 and CDR2 sequences are SSHAT and FNYEAQ (reference sequence).

The chain has TRBV19 and TRBJ2-7; D assignment may be TRBD1 or TRBD2 (6 bases each). The ends were cut back, 3 bases at V and 3 bases at J, with 15 bases in the middle. This CDR3 is built from 15 residues. Germline CDR1 LNHDA, CDR2 SQIVND (reference sequence). Written as DNA, the CDR3 is TGTGCCAGTAGTATCGGGGGCCCGGGAAACTACGAGCAGTACTTC. Its protein is CASSIGGPGNYEQYF.

Only a few counts were recorded for this clone. The chain carries TRBV7-6 and TRBJ1-2; D gene ambiguous. Trimming took off 5 bases at V and 3 bases at J, with 10 bases between the two ends. The CDR3 totals 13 residues. The germline V gene encodes CDR1 SGHVS and CDR2 FNYEAQ. The CDR3 coding sequence is TGTGCCAGCAGCGGTAACACCTACTATGGCTACACCTTC. Translated, it gives CASSGNTYYGYTF.

This sequence joins TRBV6-1 and TRBJ1-6; tentatively, D is TRBD1 (6 bases). Trimming removed 6 bases from V and 10 bases from J, with 13 bases in between. The germline V gene encodes CDR1 MNHNS and CDR2 SASEGT. This CDR3 has 13 amino acids. The CDR3 DNA reads TGTGCCAGCAGGCCCAGAGGGGGATCACCCCTCCACTTT. Translation: CASRPRGGSPLHF.

The genes are TRBV6-5 and TRBJ1-2; D remains ambiguous. Germline loops: CDR1 MNHEY, CDR2 SVGAGI. The CDR3 extends over 12 amino acids. The V end lost 4 bases, the J end lost 2 bases, and 5 bases lay between the germline ends. The CDR3 sequence: CASSSSNYGYTF. For the CDR3, the DNA is TGTGCCAGCAGTTCCTCAAACTATGGCTACACCTTC.

The count of this clone is one. This chain joins TRBV11-2 and TRBJ2-7; TRBD1 matches at 7 bases. The V gene end was trimmed by 9 bases and the J gene end by 2 bases; junction bases not matched to a gene: 4. Germline CDR1 and CDR2: SGHAT and FQNNGV. CDR3 length equals 12 residues. CDR3 in amino acids: CASRQGPYEQYF. Written as DNA, the CDR3 is TGTGCCAGTAGACAGGGCCCCTACGAGCAGTACTTC.

The CDR3 DNA follows: TGTGCCAGCTCACCGCCTGGGGGAGATGAGCAGTTCTTC. Amino acid sequence: CASSPPGGDEQFF. The chain is built from TRBV18 and TRBJ2-1; TRBD1 or TRBD2 may be the D gene (5 bases each). V lost 3 bases to trimming and J lost 8 bases, with 11 bases between them. In germline, CDR1 is KGHSH, CDR2 LQKENI. The CDR3 covers 13 residues.

The chain recombines TRBV7-9 with TRBJ2-5, with unresolved D. The J call may be in error: the DNA end matches TRBJ2-7 better. CDR3 size: 15 residues. CDR1 and CDR2 (germline): SEHNR, FQNEAQ (reference sequence). In nucleotides, the CDR3 is TGTGCCAGCAGCTTAGGCCAAAACCCCAACTACGAGCAGTACTTC. It specifies CASSLGQNPNYEQYF.

This chain uses TRBV6-4 with TRBJ2-5; D is ambiguous. The J call may be wrong; the DNA end is better matched by TRBJ2-7. CDR1 MRHNA and CDR2 SNTAGT come from the germline V gene. The CDR3 consists of 12 residues. The CDR3 loop reads CASSLGLYEQYF. The CDR3 coding sequence is TGTGCCAGCAGCTTAGGTCTTTACGAGCAGTACTTC.

The count of this clone is one. This chain links TRBV5-1 with TRBJ2-2, with 8 bases aligning to TRBD1. The V and J ends lost 1 base and 7 bases, in that order; junction bases with no gene match: 3. Germline values: CDR1 SGHRS, CDR2 YFSETQ. CDR3 length: 14 amino acids. CDR3 DNA sequence: TGCGCCAGCAGCTTGCAGGGGGCCGACGGGGAGCTGTTTTTT. As protein: CASSLQGADGELFF.

The chain is built from TRBV7-3 and TRBJ2-1; no clear D gene. Trimming removed 3 bases from V and 5 bases from J, with 5 bases in between. This CDR3 spans 12 amino acids. Germline values: CDR1 SGHTA, CDR2 FQGTGA. CDR3 bases: TGTGCCAGCAGCTTGGGTGACAATGAGCAGTTCTTC. This codes for CASSLGDNEQFF. The whole variable domain, filled in from reference TRBV7-3 and TRBJ2-1, reads GAGVSQTPSNKVTEKGKYVELRCDPISGHTALYWYRQSLGQGPEFLIYFQGTGAADDSGLPNDRFFAVRPEGSVSTLKIQRTERGDSAVYLCASSLGDNEQFFGPGTRLTVL.

The genes are TRBV5-1 and TRBJ2-3; no reliable D call. This CDR3 has 16 residues. From germline, CDR1 is SGHRS and CDR2 YFSETQ. Trimming cost V 0 bases and J 2 bases, with 13 bases left between them. The CDR3 DNA follows: TGCGCCAGCAGCTTGGCAAACTACCCCCTCACAGATACGCAGTATTTT. Protein sequence: CASSLANYPLTDTQYF.